Here is one T cell receptor beta chain with its context. Its target is not known. The data were taken from a study of CD8 T cells in Susac syndrome. Study-level background: Intravenous immunoglobulin alone or corticosteroids were being given to patients with Susac syndrome at blood draw, unless they were therapy-naive.

Regarding the study as a whole: By the study's own acknowledgment, its TCR sequencing and HLA analysis included relatively few individuals.

Both CD4+ and CD8+ T cells were negatively isolated, and TEMRA cells underwent FACS enrichment. When the RNA was reverse transcribed, random hexamers were used with an input of 0.5 to 1 ug. The CDR3 of TCR beta was amplified by immunoSEQ multiplex PCR across 54 Vbeta and 13 Jbeta. TCRdb re-called the immunoSEQ multiplex PCR reads through MiXCR, storing one row per CDR3 protein. The sample holds some 210,000 distinct CDR3 sequences, less than 95% seen once. Germline CDR1 and CDR2: SGHRS and YFSETQ. V shed 4 bases, J shed 1 base, and the junction held 5 bases outside the gene matches. The CDR3 consists of 15 residues.

Source material: CD4+ T cells from PBMCs. The J gene is TRBJ2-3, the V gene TRBV5-1; 8 bases fit TRBD2. This clonotype was sampled from a human donor with Susac syndrome. The chain's CDR3 is CASSPRGGGTDTQYF. CDR3 DNA: TGCGCCAGCAGCCCCCGGGGGGGTGGCACAGATACGCAGTATTTT. Using reference TRBV5-1 and TRBJ2-3 for the parts outside the CDR3, the full variable domain is KAGVTQTPRYLIKTRGQQVTLSCSPISGHRSVSWYQQTPGQGLQFLFEYFSETQRNKGNFPGRFSGRQFSNSRSEMNVSTLELGDSALYLCASSPRGGGTDTQYFGPGTRLTVL.